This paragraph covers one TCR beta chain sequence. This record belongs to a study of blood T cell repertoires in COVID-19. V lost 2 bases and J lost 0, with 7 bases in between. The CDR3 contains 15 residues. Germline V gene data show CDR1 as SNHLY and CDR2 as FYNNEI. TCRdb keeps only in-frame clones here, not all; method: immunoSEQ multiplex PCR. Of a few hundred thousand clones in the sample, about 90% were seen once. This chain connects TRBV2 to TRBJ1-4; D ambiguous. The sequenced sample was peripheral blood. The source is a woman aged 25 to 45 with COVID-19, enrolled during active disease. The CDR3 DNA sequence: TGTGCCAGCAGTGAACAGCAGGCAACTAATGAAAAACTGTTTTTT. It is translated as CASSEQQATNEKLFF. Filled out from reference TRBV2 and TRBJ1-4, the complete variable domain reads EPEVTQTPSHQVTQMGQEVILRCVPISNHLYFYWYRQILGQKVEFLVSFYNNEISEKSEIFDDQFSVERPDGSNFTLKIRSTKLEDSAMYFCASSEQQATNEKLFFGSGTQLSVL.